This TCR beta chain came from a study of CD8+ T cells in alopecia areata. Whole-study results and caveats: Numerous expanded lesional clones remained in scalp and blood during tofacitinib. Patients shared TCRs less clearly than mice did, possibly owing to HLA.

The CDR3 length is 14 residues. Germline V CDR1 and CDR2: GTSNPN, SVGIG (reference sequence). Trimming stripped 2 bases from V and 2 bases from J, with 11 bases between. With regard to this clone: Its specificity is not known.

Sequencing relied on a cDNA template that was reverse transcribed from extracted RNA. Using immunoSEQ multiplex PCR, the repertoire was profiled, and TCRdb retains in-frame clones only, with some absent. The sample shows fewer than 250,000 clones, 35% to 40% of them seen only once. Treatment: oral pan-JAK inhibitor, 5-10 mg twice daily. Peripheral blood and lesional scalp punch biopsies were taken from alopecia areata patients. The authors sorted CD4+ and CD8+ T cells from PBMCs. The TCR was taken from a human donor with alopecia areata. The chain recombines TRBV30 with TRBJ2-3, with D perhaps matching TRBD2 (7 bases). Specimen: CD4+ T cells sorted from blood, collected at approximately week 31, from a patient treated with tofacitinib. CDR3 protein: CAWSRGAPTDTQYF. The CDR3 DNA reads TGTGCCTGGAGTCGGGGGGCCCCCACAGATACGCAGTATTTT.